This TCR beta chain appears in the sequencing data of a study of blood T cell repertoires in COVID-19. As for the study in general: PBMCs, B-cell-depleted T cells, or T cells provided the cDNA or gDNA that made up the material.

The CDR3 extends over 15 amino acids. Trimming removed 2 bases from V and 2 bases from J, with 12 bases in between. The germline CDR1 and CDR2 sequences are ENHRY and SYGVKD. Per the original methods: Cell counts per sample came from amplifying reference gene primers. Clones were read by immunoSEQ multiplex PCR, and TCRdb kept only the in-frame ones, dropping some. The V and J calls and clone size were taken over from that table, and D and trimming were inferred from the DNA. The table shows hundreds of thousands of clones, with roughly four fifths occurring only once. The specimen sequenced was peripheral blood. This chain joins TRBV10-3 and TRBJ1-1, with a possible D match to TRBD1 (6 bases). This receptor was identified in a woman aged 45-59 years with acute or convalescent COVID-19. CDR3 DNA sequence: TGTGCCATCAGTGAGCGTCAAGGGACAAACACTGAAGCTTTCTTT. Its translation is CAISERQGTNTEAFF.